What follows are 10 T cell receptor beta chains derived from one specimen sequenced in a study of CD8+ T cells in alopecia areata. Extracted RNA was reverse transcribed into cDNA, the sequencing template. Produced via immunoSEQ multiplex PCR; TCRdb's table is partial and in-frame only. Seen here are approximately 150,000 clones, roughly 50% observed once, and the top ten hold around 5%. Sequencing was performed on CD4+ T cells sorted from blood. These TCRs come from a human donor in good health.

The V and J genes are TRBV27 and TRBJ2-7, with 9 positions matching TRBD1. From germline, CDR1 is MNHEY and CDR2 SMNVEV (reference sequence). The CDR3 contains 13 residues. The ends lost 6 bases at V and 2 bases at J; junction bases unmatched: 2. CDR3 protein: CASSDRGTYEQYF. Written as DNA, the CDR3 is TGTGCCAGCAGCGACAGGGGGACCTACGAGCAGTACTTC.

The chain couples TRBV30 to TRBJ1-5; D call uncertain. Per germline, CDR1 GTSNPN and CDR2 SVGIG (reference sequence). The V end was cut by 0 bases, the J end by 3 bases, with 9 bases between. The CDR3 extends over 14 amino acids. The CDR3 is CAWSVPGFNQPQHF. The DNA for the CDR3 is TGTGCCTGGAGTGTACCAGGTTTCAATCAGCCCCAGCATTTT.

This clone appeared many times. The CDR3 protein is CATSRESAGATDTQYF. In DNA form, the CDR3 reads TGTGCCACCAGCAGAGAGTCGGCGGGAGCGACAGATACGCAGTATTTT. This chain joins TRBV15 and TRBJ2-3, with 7 bases aligning to TRBD2. CDR1 is LNHNV, CDR2 YYDKDF, per germline (reference sequence). The CDR3 loop spans 16 amino acids. V was pared by 0 bases and J by 3 bases, with 6 bases of the junction left unmatched.

This clone showed up just a few times. This chain connects TRBV29-1 to TRBJ2-7; D unresolved. Trimming removed 6 bases at V and 1 base at J, with 16 bases between. Germline values: CDR1 SQVTM, CDR2 ANQGSEA. The CDR3 is 14 amino acids. CDR3 loop: CSVVGWGGSYEQYF. The CDR3 coding sequence is TGCAGCGTGGTTGGATGGGGTGGGTCCTACGAGCAGTACTTC.

This clone appeared a few times. V usage is TRBV28 and J usage is TRBJ2-5; D gene ambiguous. The germline V and J ends were trimmed by 3 bases and 5 bases, with 4 bases remaining between them. Germline V gene data show CDR1 as MDHEN and CDR2 as SYDVKM. CDR3 length: 11 residues. CDR3 sequence: CASSFSETQYF. CDR3 nucleotide sequence: TGTGCCAGCAGTTTTTCTGAGACCCAGTACTTC.

This clone was found once. The gene calls are TRBV6-5 and TRBJ1-5; 8 bases fit TRBD1. CDR1 is MNHEY, CDR2 SVGAGI, per germline. The V and J ends lost 8 bases and 6 bases, in that order; junction bases with no gene match: 6. The CDR3 consists of 13 residues. CDR3 sequence reads: CASQDRVGQPQHF. The CDR3 DNA is TGTGCCAGCCAGGACAGGGTCGGTCAGCCCCAGCATTTT.

The chain joins TRBV11-2 to TRBJ2-1, with D perhaps TRBD1 (5 bases). This CDR3 is built from 16 residues. Trimming stripped 5 bases from V and 4 bases from J, with 18 bases between. Germline V CDR1 and CDR2: SGHAT, FQNNGV. The CDR3 DNA reads TGTGCCAGCAGCCAAAGACAGCATGTGGGTTACAATGAGCAGTTCTTC. Its translation is CASSQRQHVGYNEQFF.

Concerning this clone: Different DNA sequences within this sample yield the same CDR3. J is TRBJ1-2 and V is TRBV15; 7 positions match TRBD1. Germline V gene sequence: CDR1 LNHNV, CDR2 YYDKDF (reference sequence). V lost 4 bases to trimming and J lost 8 bases; unmatched junction nucleotides: 7. The CDR3 loop spans 13 amino acids. The CDR3, as DNA: TGTGCCACCAGCACCTCCGGGACAGCAGGCTACACCTTC. It yields the protein CATSTSGTAGYTF.

The chain is built from TRBV7-2 and TRBJ2-7; D is possibly TRBD2 (7 bases). The CDR3 extends over 17 amino acids. Per germline, CDR1 SGHTA and CDR2 FQGNSA. Trimming shortened V by 5 bases and J by 7 bases, and 27 bases separated the two germline ends. CDR3 DNA sequence: TGTGCCAGCAGCGAAAAGTCGGGGGGCCTTCTCATTCGGGAGCAGTACTTC. This translates into CASSEKSGGLLIREQYF.

In its sample, this clone was seen once. The chain has TRBV29-1 and TRBJ2-7, with D hard to call. The ends were cut back, 5 bases at V and 0 bases at J, with 11 bases in the middle. The CDR3 loop spans 13 amino acids. Germline values: CDR1 SQVTM, CDR2 ANQGSEA. This chain's CDR3 is CSVRPGPSYEQYF. DNA of the CDR3: TGCAGCGTTCGGCCAGGACCCTCCTACGAGCAGTACTTC.